A single sample gave rise to the 3 T cell receptor beta chains below, sequenced in a study of blood T cell repertoires in COVID-19. Repertoires were generated with immunoSEQ multiplex PCR, while TCRdb's copy carries only in-frame clones and drops some. Of approximately 97,000 clones in the sample, about nine tenths were seen once. What was sequenced was peripheral blood. Receptor source: a man aged 55-75 years with acute or convalescent COVID-19.

The V gene is TRBV5-1, the J gene TRBJ1-3; D perhaps matches TRBD1 (5 bases). From germline, CDR1 is SGHRS and CDR2 YFSETQ. V was pared by 5 bases and J by 0 bases, with 12 bases between. This CDR3 is 15 amino acids long. The CDR3 here is CASSPGGISGNTIYF. CDR3 nucleotide sequence: TGCGCCAGCAGTCCTGGGGGGATCTCTGGAAACACCATATATTTT.

The chain carries TRBV6-1 and TRBJ1-2; maybe TRBD1 (5 bases). Trimming removed 3 bases at V and 8 bases at J, with 16 bases between. The CDR3 consists of 14 residues. From germline, CDR1 is MNHNS and CDR2 SASEGT. This CDR3 reads CASSDLGRAGGYTF. The CDR3 DNA is TGTGCCAGCAGTGATTTGGGCAGGGCTGGAGGCTACACCTTC.

This chain uses TRBV7-9 with TRBJ2-2; D perhaps matches TRBD2 (6 bases). Per germline, CDR1 SEHNR and CDR2 FQNEAQ (reference sequence). The CDR3 consists of 14 residues. Trimming stripped 1 base from V and 5 bases from J, with 8 bases between. The CDR3 reads CASSLGAGTGELFF. CDR3 DNA sequence: TGTGCCAGCAGCTTAGGTGCGGGAACCGGGGAGCTGTTTTTT.